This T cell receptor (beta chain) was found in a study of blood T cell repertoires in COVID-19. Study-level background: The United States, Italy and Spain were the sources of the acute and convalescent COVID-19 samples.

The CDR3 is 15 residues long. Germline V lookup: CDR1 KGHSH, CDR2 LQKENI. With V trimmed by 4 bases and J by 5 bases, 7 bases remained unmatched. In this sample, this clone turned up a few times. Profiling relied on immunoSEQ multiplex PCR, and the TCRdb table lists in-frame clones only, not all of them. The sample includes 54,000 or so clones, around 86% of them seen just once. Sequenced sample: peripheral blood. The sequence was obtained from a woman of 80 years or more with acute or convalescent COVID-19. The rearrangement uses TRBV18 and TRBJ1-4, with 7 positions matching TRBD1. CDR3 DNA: TGTGCCAGCTCACGACAGGGTGCAGGAAATGAAAAACTGTTTTTT. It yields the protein CASSRQGAGNEKLFF.